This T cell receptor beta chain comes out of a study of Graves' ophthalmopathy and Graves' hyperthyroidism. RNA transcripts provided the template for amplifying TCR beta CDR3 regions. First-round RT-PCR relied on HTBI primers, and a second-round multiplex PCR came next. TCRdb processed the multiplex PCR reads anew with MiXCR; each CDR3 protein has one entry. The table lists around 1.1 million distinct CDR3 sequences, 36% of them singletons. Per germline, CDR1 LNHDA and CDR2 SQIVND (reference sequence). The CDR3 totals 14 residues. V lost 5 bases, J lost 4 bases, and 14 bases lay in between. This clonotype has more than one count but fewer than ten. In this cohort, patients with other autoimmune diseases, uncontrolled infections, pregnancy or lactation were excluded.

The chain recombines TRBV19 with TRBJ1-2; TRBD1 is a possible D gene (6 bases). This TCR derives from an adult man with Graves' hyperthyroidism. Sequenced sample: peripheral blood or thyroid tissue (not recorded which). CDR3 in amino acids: CASSRQDRAYGYTF. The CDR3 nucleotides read TGTGCCAGTAGTCGACAGGATCGGGCCTATGGCTACACCTTC.